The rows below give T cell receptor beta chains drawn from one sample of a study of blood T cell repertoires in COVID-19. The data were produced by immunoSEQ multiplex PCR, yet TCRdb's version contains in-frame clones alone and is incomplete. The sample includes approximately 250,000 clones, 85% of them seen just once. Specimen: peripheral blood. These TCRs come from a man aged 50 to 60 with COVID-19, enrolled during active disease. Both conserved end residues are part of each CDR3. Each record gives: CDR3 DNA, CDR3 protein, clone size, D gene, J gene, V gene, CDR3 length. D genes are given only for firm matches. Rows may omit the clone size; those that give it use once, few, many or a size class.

CDR3nt: TGTGCCAGCAGCGATCCGGGACAAAACACAGATACGCAGTATTTT
CDR3aa: CASSDPGQNTDTQYF
abundance: NA
d_gene: NA
j_gene: TRBJ2-3
v_gene: TRBV13
len: 15

CDR3nt: TGTGCCTGGAGTGTAACGGGCAGAGGGACTGAAGCTTTCTTT
CDR3aa: CAWSVTGRGTEAFF
abundance: many
d_gene: NA
j_gene: TRBJ1-1
v_gene: TRBV30
len: 14

CDR3nt: TGTGCCAGCAGCCCTCACCGACTAGCAGCAGATACGCAGTATTTT
CDR3aa: CASSPHRLAADTQYF
abundance: NA
d_gene: TRBD2
j_gene: TRBJ2-3
v_gene: TRBV7-2
len: 15

CDR3nt: TGTGCCAGTCGAATAGGACAGCGGAGTTATAATTCACCCCTCCACTTT
CDR3aa: CASRIGQRSYNSPLHF
abundance: NA
d_gene: NA
j_gene: TRBJ1-6
v_gene: TRBV2
len: 16

CDR3nt: TGTGCCAGCAGCCCACCGGGACTAGCGGGGGGCACCGGGGAGCTGTTTTTT
CDR3aa: CASSPPGLAGGTGELFF
abundance: NA
d_gene: TRBD2
j_gene: TRBJ2-2
v_gene: TRBV9
len: 17

CDR3nt: TGCGCCAGCAGCTTACAGGGGGAGGGAAAGACCCAGTACTTC
CDR3aa: CASSLQGEGKTQYF
abundance: NA
d_gene: NA
j_gene: TRBJ2-5
v_gene: TRBV5-1
len: 14

CDR3nt: TGTGCCAGCAGCCAAGATCGGAGCAGTGGCTACACCTTC
CDR3aa: CASSQDRSSGYTF
abundance: NA
d_gene: NA
j_gene: TRBJ1-2
v_gene: TRBV4-2
len: 13

CDR3nt: TGTGCCAGCAGCGCATACAGAGGGACAGGGGGCAGGACCGGGGAGCTGTTTTTT
CDR3aa: CASSAYRGTGGRTGELFF
abundance: NA
d_gene: TRBD1
j_gene: TRBJ2-2
v_gene: TRBV7-9
len: 18

CDR3nt: TGTGCCAGCAGCTCCCTCGGGGGGACAGATACGCAGTATTTT
CDR3aa: CASSSLGGTDTQYF
abundance: once
d_gene: TRBD2
j_gene: TRBJ2-3
v_gene: TRBV5-4
len: 14

CDR3nt: TGTGCCAGCAAGAAAAGGACTAGCGGGGGGAATGAGCAGTTCTTC
CDR3aa: CASKKRTSGGNEQFF
abundance: NA
d_gene: TRBD2
j_gene: TRBJ2-1
v_gene: TRBV28
len: 15

CDR3nt: TGTGCCGTCAGGGGTACCGGCGGGGGGGAGCTGTTTTTT
CDR3aa: CAVRGTGGGELFF
abundance: once
d_gene: NA
j_gene: TRBJ2-2
v_gene: TRBV10-3
len: 13

CDR3nt: TGTGCCAGCAGTCTGATCGGGGGAGCTGGTCAGCCCCAGCATTTT
CDR3aa: CASSLIGGAGQPQHF
abundance: NA
d_gene: NA
j_gene: TRBJ1-5
v_gene: TRBV6-5
len: 15

CDR3nt: TGTGCCAGCAGCCGCGGTACCACAGATACGCAGTATTTT
CDR3aa: CASSRGTTDTQYF
abundance: NA
d_gene: NA
j_gene: TRBJ2-3
v_gene: TRBV7-9
len: 13

CDR3nt: TGTGCCAGCAGCTCCCCTGACGAGCAGTACTTC
CDR3aa: CASSSPDEQYF
abundance: NA
d_gene: NA
j_gene: TRBJ2-7
v_gene: TRBV7-8
len: 11

CDR3nt: TGTGCCTGGGGGGGACAGTTGGTGTCACCCCTCCACTTT
CDR3aa: CAWGGQLVSPLHF
abundance: few
d_gene: TRBD1
j_gene: TRBJ1-6
v_gene: TRBV30
len: 13

CDR3nt: TGTGCCAGCAGTCCAACGACAGGGGGCCTCGGGGAGCTGTTTTTT
CDR3aa: CASSPTTGGLGELFF
abundance: NA
d_gene: TRBD1
j_gene: TRBJ2-2
v_gene: TRBV6-5
len: 15

CDR3nt: TGTGCCAGTAGTAAAACCCCGTACAGAAGCACAGATACGCAGTATTTT
CDR3aa: CASSKTPYRSTDTQYF
abundance: NA
d_gene: NA
j_gene: TRBJ2-3
v_gene: TRBV19
len: 16

CDR3nt: TGTGCCAGCAGCTCTAGCGGCTCCGGGCAAGAGACCCAGTACTTC
CDR3aa: CASSSSGSGQETQYF
abundance: NA
d_gene: TRBD2
j_gene: TRBJ2-5
v_gene: TRBV5-4
len: 15

CDR3nt: TGTGCTAGCAGCTTCGGGACAGGGTCTGGGTCAGATACGCAGTATTTT
CDR3aa: CASSFGTGSGSDTQYF
abundance: NA
d_gene: TRBD1
j_gene: TRBJ2-3
v_gene: TRBV7-7
len: 16

CDR3nt: TGTGCCAGCAGCTTCAGGGGGCGGTTGCATGAAAAACTGTTTTTT
CDR3aa: CASSFRGRLHEKLFF
abundance: few
d_gene: TRBD1
j_gene: TRBJ1-4
v_gene: TRBV7-9
len: 15

CDR3nt: TGTGCCAGCAGCCCAAATCGTGGGAGCTCCTACAATGAGCAGTTCTTC
CDR3aa: CASSPNRGSSYNEQFF
abundance: NA
d_gene: NA
j_gene: TRBJ2-1
v_gene: TRBV7-6
len: 16

CDR3nt: TGTGCCAGCAGGGGACTAGCGGGGGGCTGGTCGGAGACCCAGTACTTC
CDR3aa: CASRGLAGGWSETQYF
abundance: NA
d_gene: TRBD2
j_gene: TRBJ2-5
v_gene: TRBV2
len: 16

CDR3nt: TGTGCCAGTAGTATACCAAGACTATTGCGCGGGGGGGACAATGAGCAGTTCTTC
CDR3aa: CASSIPRLLRGGDNEQFF
abundance: NA
d_gene: TRBD2
j_gene: TRBJ2-1
v_gene: TRBV19
len: 18

CDR3nt: TGTGCCTGGACAATCACCGGGACAGCGAACACTGAAGCTTTCTTT
CDR3aa: CAWTITGTANTEAFF
abundance: NA
d_gene: TRBD1
j_gene: TRBJ1-1
v_gene: TRBV30
len: 15

CDR3nt: TGTGCCAGTAGTTTCACAGGAATTGCCGAGCAGTACTTC
CDR3aa: CASSFTGIAEQYF
abundance: NA
d_gene: NA
j_gene: TRBJ2-7
v_gene: TRBV19
len: 13

CDR3nt: TGCGCCAGCAGCTTGGGACTAGCGGGGTATGATACGCAGTATTTT
CDR3aa: CASSLGLAGYDTQYF
abundance: NA
d_gene: TRBD2
j_gene: TRBJ2-3
v_gene: TRBV5-1
len: 15

CDR3nt: TGTGCCAGCAGCTTCTCTCCGGGACTAGCGGGAGAGGGGTTGGAGACCCAGTACTTC
CDR3aa: CASSFSPGLAGEGLETQYF
abundance: once
d_gene: TRBD2
j_gene: TRBJ2-5
v_gene: TRBV7-3
len: 19

CDR3nt: TGTGCCAGCAGCGAGGACAGGTTACAGCCCCAGCATTTT
CDR3aa: CASSEDRLQPQHF
abundance: NA
d_gene: TRBD1
j_gene: TRBJ1-5
v_gene: TRBV7-2
len: 13

CDR3nt: TGCGCCAGCAGCCAAGGGGCGACAGAACACTACGAGCAGTACTTC
CDR3aa: CASSQGATEHYEQYF
abundance: NA
d_gene: NA
j_gene: TRBJ2-7
v_gene: TRBV4-3
len: 15

CDR3nt: TGTGCCAGCAGAACCTACGGGGTTGTCTATGGCTACACCTTC
CDR3aa: CASRTYGVVYGYTF
abundance: NA
d_gene: NA
j_gene: TRBJ1-2
v_gene: TRBV6-6
len: 14

CDR3nt: TGTGCCAGTAATACCGGGACAGGGGTAATCAATGAGCAGTTCTTC
CDR3aa: CASNTGTGVINEQFF
abundance: NA
d_gene: TRBD1
j_gene: TRBJ2-1
v_gene: TRBV19
len: 15

CDR3nt: TGTGCCAGCTCACCAGCGATTAACACTGAAGCTTTCTTT
CDR3aa: CASSPAINTEAFF
abundance: NA
d_gene: NA
j_gene: TRBJ1-1
v_gene: TRBV18
len: 13

CDR3nt: TGTGCCAGCAGCCCTAGACAGGGTTCGAGGTCAGATACGCAGTATTTT
CDR3aa: CASSPRQGSRSDTQYF
abundance: NA
d_gene: TRBD1
j_gene: TRBJ2-3
v_gene: TRBV27
len: 16

CDR3nt: TGTGCCAGCTCACCCTCGGGGGGGGTTACGTCTGGCTACACCTTC
CDR3aa: CASSPSGGVTSGYTF
abundance: NA
d_gene: NA
j_gene: TRBJ1-2
v_gene: TRBV18
len: 15

CDR3nt: TGTGCCAGCAGTTTCCGACCTACCGGGCAGCCCCAGCATTTT
CDR3aa: CASSFRPTGQPQHF
abundance: NA
d_gene: NA
j_gene: TRBJ1-5
v_gene: TRBV28
len: 14

CDR3nt: TGTGCCAGCAGTCTTTGGGGAGTCACTGAAGCTTTCTTT
CDR3aa: CASSLWGVTEAFF
abundance: NA
d_gene: NA
j_gene: TRBJ1-1
v_gene: TRBV12-3/TRBV12-4
len: 13

CDR3nt: TGCGCCAGCAGTCCCGGGGCCGGGACTTCCTACAATGAGCAGTTCTTC
CDR3aa: CASSPGAGTSYNEQFF
abundance: NA
d_gene: NA
j_gene: TRBJ2-1
v_gene: TRBV5-1
len: 16

CDR3nt: TGCGCCAGCGCGGAGACTGCGTCCGCTGAAGCTTTCTTT
CDR3aa: CASAETASAEAFF
abundance: NA
d_gene: NA
j_gene: TRBJ1-1
v_gene: TRBV5-1
len: 13

CDR3nt: TGTGCCAGCAGCCTCCAAGAGACCCAGTACTTC
CDR3aa: CASSLQETQYF
abundance: NA
d_gene: NA
j_gene: TRBJ2-5
v_gene: TRBV7-9
len: 11

CDR3nt: TGTGCCAGCAGCCAAGATTGGACTAGGGCGGATACGCAGTATTTT
CDR3aa: CASSQDWTRADTQYF
abundance: once
d_gene: TRBD2
j_gene: TRBJ2-3
v_gene: TRBV4-2
len: 15

CDR3nt: TGCGCCAGCAGCCAAACAGGGTTCGAGCAGTACTTC
CDR3aa: CASSQTGFEQYF
abundance: NA
d_gene: NA
j_gene: TRBJ2-7
v_gene: TRBV4-1
len: 12

CDR3nt: TGTGCCAGCAGCCCGGGGAGGACAGGAATATGGCGGGAGCAGTTCTTC
CDR3aa: CASSPGRTGIWREQFF
abundance: NA
d_gene: NA
j_gene: TRBJ2-1
v_gene: TRBV11-3
len: 16

CDR3nt: TGTGCCAGCAGCAAAGGGCGGGCGCCGGCCGGCGGCAGGGAGGCGAACACTGAAGCTTTCTTT
CDR3aa: CASSKGRAPAGGREANTEAFF
abundance: NA
d_gene: NA
j_gene: TRBJ1-1
v_gene: TRBV21-1
len: 21

CDR3nt: TGTGCCAGCAGCCCACAGGGGGGAACCGGCTCTGGGGCCAACGTCCTGACTTTC
CDR3aa: CASSPQGGTGSGANVLTF
abundance: NA
d_gene: TRBD1
j_gene: TRBJ2-6
v_gene: TRBV5-4
len: 18

CDR3nt: TGCGCCAGCAGCCAAGTGTCAGGGGACCTATACGAGCAGTACTTC
CDR3aa: CASSQVSGDLYEQYF
abundance: NA
d_gene: NA
j_gene: TRBJ2-7
v_gene: TRBV4-1
len: 15

CDR3nt: TGTGCCAGCTGCCGGACAGTTGTGGAAGGCTACACCTTC
CDR3aa: CASCRTVVEGYTF
abundance: NA
d_gene: NA
j_gene: TRBJ1-2
v_gene: TRBV7-3
len: 13

CDR3nt: TGTGCCACCAGTGACCCTACAGCTTTTGACACCGGGGAGCTGTTTTTT
CDR3aa: CATSDPTAFDTGELFF
abundance: NA
d_gene: NA
j_gene: TRBJ2-2
v_gene: TRBV24-1
len: 16

CDR3nt: TGTGCCAGCAGCCATCCCCGGACAGGGCTGGTTTCTGGGGCCAACGTCCTGACTTTC
CDR3aa: CASSHPRTGLVSGANVLTF
abundance: NA
d_gene: TRBD1
j_gene: TRBJ2-6
v_gene: TRBV3-1/TRBV3-2
len: 19

CDR3nt: TGTGCCAGCTCCGAGACCGGGACAGGGAAGGGCGATGAGCAGTTCTTC
CDR3aa: CASSETGTGKGDEQFF
abundance: NA
d_gene: TRBD1
j_gene: TRBJ2-1
v_gene: TRBV18
len: 16

CDR3nt: TGTGCCAGCAGTGAGGTGACGGGGGGGATCTATGGCTACACCTTC
CDR3aa: CASSEVTGGIYGYTF
abundance: NA
d_gene: NA
j_gene: TRBJ1-2
v_gene: TRBV2
len: 15

CDR3nt: TGTGCCAGCAGCTTCTTAGGACAGTCTAGCTCCTATAATTCACCCCTCCACTTT
CDR3aa: CASSFLGQSSSYNSPLHF
abundance: NA
d_gene: NA
j_gene: TRBJ1-6
v_gene: TRBV7-9
len: 18

CDR3nt: TGCGCCAGCAGAACCGGGACAGGGATGAACACTGAAGCTTTCTTT
CDR3aa: CASRTGTGMNTEAFF
abundance: NA
d_gene: TRBD1
j_gene: TRBJ1-1
v_gene: TRBV5-1
len: 15